These 9 T cell receptor beta chains were all obtained from the same sample, sequenced in a study of blood T cell repertoires in COVID-19. Measured with immunoSEQ multiplex PCR; TCRdb has only the in-frame clones, and not every one. Among a few hundred thousand clones listed, 70% to 90% were seen once. Material for sequencing was PBMCs or T cells enriched from blood (not recorded which). These receptors originate from a woman under 40 who had recovered from COVID-19.

The V call is TRBV11-2, the J call TRBJ1-1; 7 bases match TRBD1. Germline trimming cut 2 bases from V and 0 bases from J; bases unmatched to any gene: 3. CDR1 and CDR2 (germline): SGHAT, FQNNGV. This CDR3 is built from 15 residues. CDR3 bases: TGTGCCAGCAGCTTAAGACAGGGCATGAACACTGAAGCTTTCTTT. Its protein product is CASSLRQGMNTEAFF.

The chain has TRBV27 and TRBJ2-3, with D unresolved. The CDR3 totals 14 residues. V was pared by 0 bases and J by 3 bases, with 7 bases between. The germline V gene encodes CDR1 MNHEY and CDR2 SMNVEV (reference sequence). CDR3 sequence: CASSLSRLTDTQYF. The DNA for the CDR3 is TGTGCCAGCAGTTTATCGAGGTTGACAGATACGCAGTATTTT.

This clone was counted a few times. The CDR3 protein is CAWSKVSGWTEAFF. The CDR3 region has the DNA TGTGCCTGGAGTAAGGTGTCAGGGTGGACTGAAGCTTTCTTT. V is TRBV30 and J is TRBJ1-1; TRBD1 is a possible D gene (5 bases). Germline V lookup: CDR1 GTSNPN, CDR2 SVGIG (reference sequence). This CDR3 contains 14 residues. V lost 2 bases and J 5 bases, leaving 15 bases between the germline ends.

The chain is built from TRBV5-1 and TRBJ1-6; 7 bases line up with TRBD1. V lost 6 bases, J lost 6 bases, and 9 bases stayed unmatched. CDR3 length equals 15 residues. In germline, CDR1 is SGHRS, CDR2 YFSETQ. In DNA, the CDR3 is TGCGCCAGCACTGAAGGGACAGCACTTAATTCACCCCTCCACTTT. Encoded protein: CASTEGTALNSPLHF. Drawing the rest from reference TRBV5-1 and TRBJ1-6, the complete variable domain is KAGVTQTPRYLIKTRGQQVTLSCSPISGHRSVSWYQQTPGQGLQFLFEYFSETQRNKGNFPGRFSGRQFSNSRSEMNVSTLELGDSALYLCASTEGTALNSPLHFGNGTRLTVT.

The rearrangement uses TRBV29-1 and TRBJ1-1; D gene ambiguous. The CDR3 totals 15 residues. V was trimmed by 8 bases and J by 1 base, leaving 20 bases between them. CDR1 is SQVTM and CDR2 is ANQGSEA in the germline V gene. CDR3 DNA sequence: TGCAGCTTATCCCTGGCGGCAGAAGGGAACACTGAAGCTTTCTTT. This codes for CSLSLAAEGNTEAFF. Filled out from reference TRBV29-1 and TRBJ1-1, the complete variable domain reads SAVISQKPSRDICQRGTSLTIQCQVDSQVTMMFWYRQQPGQSLTLIATANQGSEATYESGFVIDKFPISRPNLTFSTLTVSNMSPEDSSIYLCSLSLAAEGNTEAFFGQGTRLTVV.

The rearrangement links TRBV27 to TRBJ1-1; TRBD1 matches at 9 bases. Germline V gene data show CDR1 as MNHEY and CDR2 as SMNVEV (reference sequence). The CDR3 totals 15 residues. The V gene end was trimmed by 6 bases and the J gene end by 5 bases; junction bases not matched to a gene: 10. The CDR3 region is CASRDPGQGLTEAFF. The CDR3, as DNA: TGTGCCAGCAGAGACCCGGGACAGGGATTAACTGAAGCTTTCTTT.

This chain connects TRBV5-1 to TRBJ1-6; no firm D call. Germline-derived CDR1 and CDR2 are SGHRS and YFSETQ. The V and J ends lost 3 bases and 10 bases respectively, with 17 bases between them. The CDR3 sequence is 15 residues long. The CDR3 region is CASSYDRDPRSPLHF. The DNA for the CDR3 is TGCGCCAGCAGCTACGACCGGGATCCCCGATCACCCCTCCACTTT.

The rearrangement uses TRBV2 and TRBJ1-2; 12 positions match TRBD1. CDR1 is SNHLY and CDR2 is FYNNEI in the germline V gene. The CDR3 runs 20 residues. J was trimmed by 3 bases and V by 5 bases; bases with no gene match: 19. CDR3 sequence reads: CASSNSKPGTGGAADYGYTF. CDR3 in DNA: TGTGCCAGCAGTAACTCAAAGCCCGGGACAGGGGGCGCGGCGGACTATGGCTACACCTTC.

The chain combines TRBV18 with TRBJ1-1; D is perhaps TRBD1 (6 bases). V lost 3 bases and J lost 4, with 12 bases in between. Germline V CDR1 and CDR2: KGHSH, LQKENI. The CDR3 runs to 14 residues. The CDR3, as DNA: TGTGCCAGCTCACCGACTTACAGGGCCACTGAAGCTTTCTTT. Translation gives CASSPTYRATEAFF.